These 27 T cell receptor beta chains originate from one sample sequenced in a study of blood T cell repertoires in COVID-19 (dated by TCRdb to 2020 to 2022). Libraries were constructed by the immunoSEQ multiplex PCR assay. TCRdb limited this immuneACCESS table to in-frame rearrangements with V and J called. A share of clones is missing; checked studies link under half to unresolved V genes, and the rest is unexplained. For this sample there are 150,000 or so clones; roughly nine tenths appear just once. The top ten constitute under 30% of the sample. Sequencing was performed on peripheral blood. These receptors originate from a man between 60 and 75 years old with acute or convalescent COVID-19.

The rearrangement uses TRBV19 and TRBJ2-1; 7 positions match TRBD2. The CDR3 has 13 residues. J gave up 6 bases and V 7 bases, and 6 bases lay outside the gene matches. Germline lookup yields CDR1 LNHDA and CDR2 SQIVND (reference sequence). DNA for the CDR3: TGTGCCAGTACCAGCGGGGTAATCAATGAGCAGTTCTTC. Translation gives CASTSGVINEQFF.

The chain is built from TRBV5-1 and TRBJ1-2; TRBD1 might be the D (6 bases). Trimming took 2 bases from V and 8 from J, leaving 13 bases between them. CDR1 SGHRS and CDR2 YFSETQ come from the germline V gene. There are 13 residues in the CDR3. CDR3 region: CASSLLRQEGYTF. For the CDR3, the DNA is TGCGCCAGCAGCTTACTGAGACAGGAAGGCTACACCTTC.

The chain employs TRBV10-3 and TRBJ1-1, with D unclear. V was cut by 6 bases and J by 3 bases, with 11 bases left in between. The CDR3 is 13 amino acids. In germline, CDR1 is ENHRY, CDR2 SYGVKD. Here the CDR3 DNA reads TGTGCCATCAGCAAAACAGTGGACACTGAAGCTTTCTTT. Amino acid sequence: CAISKTVDTEAFF.

The chain uses TRBV25-1 and TRBJ1-4, with 7 bases lining up with TRBD1. CDR1 and CDR2 (germline): MGHDK, SYGVNS. J lost 8 bases, V lost 3 bases, and 9 bases had no gene match. CDR3 length: 15 residues. The CDR3 protein is CASSEGTVSREKLFF. CDR3 nucleotide sequence: TGTGCCAGCAGTGAGGGGACAGTCTCTAGAGAAAAACTGTTTTTT.

This chain joins TRBV24-1 and TRBJ2-1; perhaps TRBD1 as D (6 bases). The CDR3 loop spans 16 amino acids. With 2 bases removed from V and 0 bases from J, the gap between germline ends came to 10 bases. CDR1 KGHDR and CDR2 SFDVKD come from the germline V gene. In nucleotides, the CDR3 is TGTGCCACCAGTGATTCTTACAGGGCCTCCTACAATGAGCAGTTCTTC. The encoded protein is CATSDSYRASYNEQFF.

CDR3 bases: TGTGCCTGCCAGCGGGGGAAGGGAAACACCATATATTTT. Translated: CACQRGKGNTIYF. The rearrangement joins TRBV30 to TRBJ1-3; the D gene is possibly TRBD1 (5 bases). Trimming stripped 6 bases from V and 4 bases from J, with 13 bases between. CDR1 is GTSNPN, CDR2 SVGIG, per germline (reference sequence). CDR3 length: 13 residues.

The chain is built from TRBV27 and TRBJ2-7; 8 bases match TRBD2. V shed 4 bases and J 5 bases; nucleotides not matched to a gene: 7. Per germline, CDR1 MNHEY and CDR2 SMNVEV (reference sequence). CDR3 size: 14 residues. The CDR3 nucleotides are TGTGCCAGCAGTTCTTCCGGGGGGGCCCACGAGCAGTACGTC. Protein product: CASSSSGGAHEQYV.

In DNA form, the CDR3 reads TGTGCCAGTAGTAGATACGGCTCTGGGGCCAACGTCCTGACTTTC. It specifies CASSRYGSGANVLTF. The chain recombines TRBV19 with TRBJ2-6; D call uncertain. In germline, CDR1 is LNHDA, CDR2 SQIVND (reference sequence). The CDR3 sequence is 15 residues long. Trimming cost V 4 bases and J 0 bases, with 7 bases left between them.

V usage is TRBV4-1 and J usage is TRBJ2-7; D gene ambiguous. Germline V gene lookup returns CDR1 MGHRA and CDR2 YSYEKL. This CDR3 spans 13 amino acids. V was pared by 4 bases and J by 5 bases, with 12 bases between. CDR3 in DNA: TGCGCCAGCAGCCTAGGCCTCAGCGACGAGCAGTACGTC. Amino acid sequence: CASSLGLSDEQYV.

This chain connects TRBV9 to TRBJ2-6; 9 nucleotides match TRBD1. Germline CDR1 reads SGDLS; CDR2 reads YYNGEE. This CDR3 is built from 16 residues. J lost 2 bases, V lost 3 bases, and 3 bases had no gene match. CDR3 region: CASSAQGAAGANVLTF. DNA of the CDR3: TGTGCCAGCAGCGCACAGGGGGCGGCTGGGGCCAACGTCCTGACTTTC.

The chain recombines TRBV7-3 with TRBJ1-3; D not certain. V lost 5 bases and J 4 bases, leaving 9 bases between the germline ends. Germline V gives CDR1 SGHTA, CDR2 FQGTGA. CDR3 size: 13 residues. The CDR3 sequence is CASSLSRGNTIYF. DNA of the CDR3: TGTGCCAGCAGCCTAAGCAGGGGAAACACCATATATTTT.

This sequence joins TRBV9 and TRBJ2-1, with 7 bases identical to TRBD2. The V gene's germline CDR1 is SGDLS and CDR2 YYNGEE. The V segment lost 3 bases and the J segment 0 bases; nucleotides outside the gene matches: 0. The CDR3 has 14 residues. CDR3 nucleotides: TGTGCCAGCAGCGGGACTAGCTCCTACAATGAGCAGTTCTTC. Translating it yields CASSGTSSYNEQFF.

This clone was counted a single time. V and J are TRBV19 and TRBJ1-3; no clear D. Germline CDR1 reads LNHDA; CDR2 reads SQIVND (reference sequence). There are 13 residues in the CDR3. The germline V and J ends were trimmed by 5 bases and 4 bases, with 9 bases remaining between them. The CDR3 coding sequence is TGTGCCAGTAGTCCGGGTCACGGAAACACCATATATTTT. Translation: CASSPGHGNTIYF.

CDR3: CASSPRQGRVNTEAFF. The CDR3 nucleotides are TGCGCCAGCAGCCCTAGACAGGGAAGGGTGAACACTGAAGCTTTCTTT. This chain joins TRBV5-1 and TRBJ1-1, with TRBD1 identical over 7 bases. V lost 4 bases to trimming and J lost 0 bases; unmatched junction nucleotides: 9. The CDR3 sequence is 16 residues long. CDR1 SGHRS and CDR2 YFSETQ come from the germline V gene.

The chain has TRBV6-5 and TRBJ2-2; TRBD2 aligns across 10 bases. CDR1 is MNHEY and CDR2 is SVGAGI in the germline V gene. The J segment lost 8 bases and the V segment lost 4 bases, leaving 7 bases of the junction unmatched. There are 15 residues in the CDR3. CDR3 nucleotide sequence: TGTGCCAGCAGTTCCCTAGCGGGAGCAGGGGGGGAGCTGTTTTTT. Its translation: CASSSLAGAGGELFF.

CDR3 nucleotide sequence: TGTGCCAGCAGTCTAGGACAGGGCCTTAATGAAAAACTGTTTTTT. Translating gives CASSLGQGLNEKLFF. The chain carries TRBV6-2 or TRBV6-3 and TRBJ1-4, with 8 bases that match TRBD1. Unmatched junction bases numbered 6, after V lost 5 bases and J lost 4 bases. CDR3 length: 15 residues. Germline V gives CDR1 MNHEY, CDR2 SVGEGT.

The chain joins TRBV7-2 to TRBJ2-1; TRBD2 matches 9 bases. With 2 bases clipped from V and 8 bases from J, the junction kept 7 bases outside the gene matches. Germline V CDR1 and CDR2: SGHTA, FQGNSA. This CDR3 has 15 amino acids. The CDR3 DNA reads as TGTGCCAGCAGCTTACGTAGCGGGAGTAGGGATGAGCAGTTCTTC. Protein product: CASSLRSGSRDEQFF.

In its sample, this clone was seen a few times. The chain has TRBV27 and TRBJ1-6; D gene unclear. V lost 3 bases to trimming and J lost 7 bases, with 7 bases between them. CDR1 and CDR2 (germline): MNHEY, SMNVEV (reference sequence). The CDR3 runs 13 residues. This CDR3 reads CASSFTANSPLHF. As DNA, the CDR3 is TGTGCCAGCAGTTTTACAGCCAATTCACCCCTCCACTTT.

The CDR3: CATSDRQGTGELFF. CDR3 DNA: TGTGCCACCAGTGACCGACAGGGAACCGGGGAGCTGTTTTTT. The chain joins TRBV24-1 to TRBJ2-2; 7 bases are a match to TRBD1. Germline lookup yields CDR1 KGHDR and CDR2 SFDVKD. The J segment lost 5 bases and the V segment lost 4 bases, leaving 3 bases of the junction unmatched. The CDR3 has 14 amino acids.

The chain employs TRBV9 and TRBJ2-1, with TRBD2 matching over 12 bases. This CDR3 comprises 15 residues. CDR1 SGDLS and CDR2 YYNGEE come from the germline V gene. After removal of 4 bases from V and 9 bases from J, the junction contained 8 bases not matched to a gene. CDR3 protein: CASSPRLAGVSEQFF. The CDR3 DNA reads as TGTGCCAGCAGCCCCCGACTAGCGGGGGTGTCTGAGCAGTTCTTC.

This clone was seen just once. The rearrangement joins TRBV6-6 to TRBJ1-2; 8 bases are shared with TRBD1. Germline V CDR1 and CDR2: MNHNY, SVGAGI (reference sequence). The CDR3 extends over 14 amino acids. Losses at the gene ends were 2 bases for V and 7 bases for J; bases not matched to a gene: 6. The CDR3 protein is CASSYGQGAGGYTF. The CDR3 bases are TGTGCCAGCAGTTACGGGCAGGGGGCGGGTGGCTACACCTTC.

CDR3: CASSEAWQLPAYEQYV. The CDR3, as DNA: TGTGCCAGCAGTGAAGCGTGGCAGTTACCCGCCTACGAGCAGTACGTC. V is TRBV6-1 and J is TRBJ2-7; D unclear. V was pared by 0 bases and J by 2 bases, with 14 bases between. CDR1 is MNHNS, CDR2 SASEGT, per germline. The CDR3 is made up of 16 amino acids.

CDR3 nucleotide sequence: TGTGCCAGCACCCCCGGGGTAGCGGTAAAGCAGTTCTTC. Protein product: CASTPGVAVKQFF. The chain couples TRBV12-3 or TRBV12-4 to TRBJ2-1, with TRBD2 as a possible D gene (6 bases). This CDR3 spans 13 amino acids. V lost 7 bases to trimming and J lost 11 bases, with 18 bases between them.

The genes are TRBV3-1 (or the pseudogene TRBV3-2) and TRBJ1-1; no firm D call. CDR3 length: 13 amino acids. Germline values: CDR1 LGHDT, CDR2 YNNKEL (reference sequence). The V end lost 3 bases, the J end lost 7 bases, and 12 bases lay between the germline ends. The CDR3 loop reads CASSQALGGEAFF. In DNA, the CDR3 is TGTGCCAGCAGCCAGGCTTTAGGAGGTGAAGCTTTCTTT.

V is TRBV2 and J is TRBJ1-5, with TRBD1 matching 8 bases. This CDR3 is 14 amino acids long. Germline loops: CDR1 SNHLY, CDR2 FYNNEI. J lost 7 bases, V lost 4 bases, and 6 bases had no gene match. CDR3 region: CASSGTGQGQPQHF. CDR3 coding DNA: TGTGCCAGCAGTGGGACAGGGCAAGGGCAGCCCCAGCATTTT.

This clone was observed a few times. J is TRBJ2-7 and V is TRBV7-2, with a tentative D call TRBD2 (6 bases). V lost 1 base and J lost 0, with 7 bases in between. The CDR3 totals 14 residues. Germline loops: CDR1 SGHTA, CDR2 FQGNSA. The DNA of the CDR3 is TGTGCCAGCAGCTTAGTAGCGGACTCCTACGAGCAGTACTTC. Translation gives CASSLVADSYEQYF.

The chain carries TRBV6-5 and TRBJ1-5, with 7 bases aligning to TRBD1. The CDR3 consists of 15 residues. CDR1 and CDR2 (germline): MNHEY, SVGAGI. V shed 4 bases, J shed 6 bases, and the junction held 9 bases outside the gene matches. The CDR3 DNA reads as TGTGCCAGCAGTTCCGGACAGGCCGCGGGTCAGCCCCAGCATTTT. Its protein is CASSSGQAAGQPQHF.